This T cell receptor (beta chain) was retrieved from a study of blood T cells in healthy people across ages. The authors extracted at least 6 micrograms of total RNA per sample. There are a few counts of this clonotype. It was with a sample-barcoded 5' primer and a J-beta primer mix that a second PCR of roughly 6 to 11 cycles was run. MiXCR, run by TCRdb on the 5' RACE reads, gives a single entry per CDR3 protein. The table lists roughly 1.9 million distinct CDR3 sequences, around 40% of them singletons. Germline CDR1 reads SEHNR; CDR2 reads FQNEAQ (reference sequence). This CDR3 comprises 15 residues. V lost 5 bases and J 4 bases, leaving 17 bases between the germline ends.

The J gene is TRBJ1-2, the V gene TRBV7-9; the D is unclear. This receptor was identified in a human donor in good health. The sample was blood. CDR3 DNA sequence: TGTGCCAGCAGCCCTTCCCTGCTTCCATTCTATGGCTACACCTTC. Amino acid sequence: CASSPSLLPFYGYTF.